Listed below are T cell receptor beta chains from one sample, sequenced in a study of blood T cell repertoires in COVID-19. Generated by immunoSEQ multiplex PCR, the TCRdb table keeps only in-frame clones and is missing some. The sample yields under 170,000 clones, approximately 86% seen once. Specimen: peripheral blood. These receptors were obtained from a woman in her sixties or seventies with active or convalescent COVID-19. The conserved cysteine and the conserved F or W are not part of the CDR3 here.

ASGPDRASEQY	TRBV12-5	TRBJ2-7
ASSLGASSSYEQY	TRBV7-9	TRBJ2-7
ASSPGTSGNNEQF	TRBV27	TRBJ2-1
ASSVVGELGEKLF	TRBV9	TRBJ1-4
ASSYSYSPNSGELF	TRBV6-5	TRBJ2-2
ASSQVPGVAGELF	TRBV14	TRBJ2-2
ASSTGANYGYT	TRBV5-1	TRBJ1-2
ASSSTRDRDGNTIY	TRBV9	TRBJ1-3
ASTGIRTASSYEQY	TRBV5-6	TRBJ2-7
ASSETQLLNEKLF	TRBV2	TRBJ1-4
ASGLVPLGTDTQY	TRBV12-5	TRBJ2-3
ASTQEGTTNEKLF	TRBV2	TRBJ1-4
ASSFGTGGKQPQH	TRBV27	TRBJ1-5
AISESELDSNSPLH	TRBV10-3	TRBJ1-6
ASSQGSSGGETQY	TRBV14	TRBJ2-5
ASSERGTEAF	TRBV12-3/TRBV12-4	TRBJ1-1
ASSLAGNTGELF	TRBV5-1	TRBJ2-2
AISGSGSDTEAF	TRBV10-3	TRBJ1-1
ASSPRAGGTGELF	TRBV10-1	TRBJ2-2
ASSLIAGTGANVLT	TRBV7-6	TRBJ2-6
ASSSVYSNQPQH	TRBV6-2/TRBV6-3	TRBJ1-5
ASSQDWVAGADSPLH	TRBV4-3	TRBJ1-6
ASSLGSADQETQY	TRBV7-2	TRBJ2-5
ATSRDDREDSPLH	TRBV15	TRBJ1-6
ASSLFWGTGVFCSGNTIY	TRBV11-3	TRBJ1-3
ATSSPRKQLNTEAF	TRBV15	TRBJ1-1